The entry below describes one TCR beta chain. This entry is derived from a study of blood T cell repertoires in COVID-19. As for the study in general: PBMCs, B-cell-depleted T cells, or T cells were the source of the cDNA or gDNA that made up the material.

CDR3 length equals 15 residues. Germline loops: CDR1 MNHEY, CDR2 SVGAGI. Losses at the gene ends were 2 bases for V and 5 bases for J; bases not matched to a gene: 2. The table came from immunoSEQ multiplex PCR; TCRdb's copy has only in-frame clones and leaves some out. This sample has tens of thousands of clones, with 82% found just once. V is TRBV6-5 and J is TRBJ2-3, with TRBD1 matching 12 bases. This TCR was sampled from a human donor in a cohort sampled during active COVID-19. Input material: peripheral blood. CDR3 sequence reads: CASSYGTGGIDTQYF. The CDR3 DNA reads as TGTGCCAGCAGTTACGGGACAGGGGGCATAGATACGCAGTATTTT.